This T cell receptor (beta chain) was sequenced for a study of blood T cell repertoires in COVID-19. Overall study context: T cells, B-cell-depleted T cells, or PBMCs provided the cDNA or gDNA that served as material.

Libraries were prepared by immunoSEQ multiplex PCR; TCRdb keeps only in-frame clonotypes and omits some of them. The repertoire has 79,000 or so clones, about 85% of them found once; the top ten carry approximately 11%. In Seattle, patients joined the study during active infection and were tracked longitudinally. The V and J ends lost 2 bases and 4 bases, in that order; junction bases with no gene match: 1. The CDR3 covers 13 residues. CDR1 and CDR2 (germline): SNHLY, FYNNEI. The rearrangement links TRBV2 to TRBJ1-2; 7 bases agree with TRBD1. Sequenced input: peripheral blood. The sequence was collected from a man aged 60 to 69 with COVID-19, enrolled during active disease. The CDR3 region is CASSEQGVYGYTF. Here the CDR3 DNA reads TGTGCCAGCAGTGAACAGGGGGTCTATGGCTACACCTTC.